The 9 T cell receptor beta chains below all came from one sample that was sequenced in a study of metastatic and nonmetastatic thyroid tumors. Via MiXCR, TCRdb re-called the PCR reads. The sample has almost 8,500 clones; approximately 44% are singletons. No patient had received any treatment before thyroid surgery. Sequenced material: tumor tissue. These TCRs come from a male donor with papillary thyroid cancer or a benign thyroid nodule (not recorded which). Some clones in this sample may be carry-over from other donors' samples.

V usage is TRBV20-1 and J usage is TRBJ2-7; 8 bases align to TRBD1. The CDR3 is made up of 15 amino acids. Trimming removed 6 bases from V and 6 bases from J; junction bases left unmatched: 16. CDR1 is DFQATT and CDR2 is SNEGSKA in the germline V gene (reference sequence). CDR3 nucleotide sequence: TGCAGTGCCCTTAATCCGGGACAGGTTTTCTTCGAGCAGTACTTC. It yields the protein CSALNPGQVFFEQYF.

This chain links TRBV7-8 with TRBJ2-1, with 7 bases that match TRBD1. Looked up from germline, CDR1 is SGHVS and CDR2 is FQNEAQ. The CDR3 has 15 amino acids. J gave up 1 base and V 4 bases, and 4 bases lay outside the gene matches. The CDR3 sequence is CASSSDRASYNEQFF. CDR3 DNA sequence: TGTGCCAGCAGCTCTGACAGGGCGTCCTACAATGAGCAGTTCTTC.

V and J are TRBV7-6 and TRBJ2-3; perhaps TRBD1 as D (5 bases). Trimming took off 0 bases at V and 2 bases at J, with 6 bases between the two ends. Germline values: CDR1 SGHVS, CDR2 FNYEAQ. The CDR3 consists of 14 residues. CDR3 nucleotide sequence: TGTGCCAGCAGCTTAGCGGGGCCCACAGATACGCAGTATTTT. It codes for CASSLAGPTDTQYF. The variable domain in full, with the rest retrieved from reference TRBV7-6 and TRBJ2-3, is GAGVSQSPRYKVTKRGQDVALRCDPISGHVSLYWYRQALGQGPEFLTYFNYEAQQDKSGLPNDRFSAERPEGSISTLTIQRTEQRDSAMYRCASSLAGPTDTQYFGPGTRLTVL.

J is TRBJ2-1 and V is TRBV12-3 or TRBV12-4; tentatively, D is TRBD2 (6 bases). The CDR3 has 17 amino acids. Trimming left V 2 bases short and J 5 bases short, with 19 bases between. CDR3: CASSLYRRGRRHNEQFF. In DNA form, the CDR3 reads TGTGCCAGCAGTTTATATCGGCGTGGGAGGCGGCACAATGAGCAGTTCTTC.

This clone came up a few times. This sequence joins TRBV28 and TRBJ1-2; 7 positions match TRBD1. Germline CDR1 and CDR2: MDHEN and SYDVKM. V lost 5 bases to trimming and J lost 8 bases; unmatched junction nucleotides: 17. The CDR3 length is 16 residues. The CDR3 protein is CASSPPGGGQRDGYTF. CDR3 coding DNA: TGTGCCAGCAGTCCCCCTGGCGGGGGACAGAGGGACGGCTACACCTTC.

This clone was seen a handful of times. The CDR3 DNA sequence: TGTGCCAGCAGTTTGTGGACTAGCGGAGAGCAGTTCTTC. Translating gives CASSLWTSGEQFF. The chain combines TRBV28 with TRBJ2-1; 10 positions agree with TRBD2. The CDR3 is 13 residues long. The ends lost 3 bases at V and 10 bases at J; junction bases unmatched: 3. Germline CDR1 reads MDHEN; CDR2 reads SYDVKM.

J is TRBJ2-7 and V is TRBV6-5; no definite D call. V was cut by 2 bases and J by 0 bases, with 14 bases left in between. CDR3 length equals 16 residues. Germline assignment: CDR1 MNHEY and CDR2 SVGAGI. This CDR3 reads CASSYISSAHSYEQYF. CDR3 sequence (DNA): TGTGCCAGCAGTTACATATCGTCCGCTCACTCCTACGAGCAGTACTTC.

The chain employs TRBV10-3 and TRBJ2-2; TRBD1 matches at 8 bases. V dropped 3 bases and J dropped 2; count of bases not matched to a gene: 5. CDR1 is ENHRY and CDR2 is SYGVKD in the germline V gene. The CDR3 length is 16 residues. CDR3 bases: TGTGCCATCAGTGACCAGGGACAGGTCAACACCGGGGAGCTGTTTTTT. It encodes CAISDQGQVNTGELFF.

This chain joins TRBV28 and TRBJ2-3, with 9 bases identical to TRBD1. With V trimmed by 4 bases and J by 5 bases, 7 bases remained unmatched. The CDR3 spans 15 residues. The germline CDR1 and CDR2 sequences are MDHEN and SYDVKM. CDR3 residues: CASSSRTGVGDTQYF. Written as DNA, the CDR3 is TGTGCCAGCAGTTCCCGGACAGGGGTAGGAGATACGCAGTATTTT.